A selection of T cell receptor beta chains follows, all from one sample in a study of human T cells and chemical hapten exposure. TCRdb re-called the RACE reads through MiXCR, storing one row per CDR3 protein. Counted here are some 49,000 distinct CDR3 sequences, approximately 9.6% occurring once; the ten biggest clones make up approximately 9.5%. The sequences come from whole blood, collected in connection with sensitization to the hapten diphenylcyclopropenone (DPC). The source of these receptors is a woman in her 30s with alopecia areata. Some clones in this sample may be carry-over from other donors' samples. Both conserved end residues are trimmed from each CDR3.

TRBV3-1	TRBJ1-5	ASSQDPRTGGSNQPQH
TRBV13	TRBJ1-1	ASSRRSGFMNTEAF
TRBV5-4	TRBJ1-1	ASSFWGALEAF
TRBV12-3/TRBV12-4	TRBJ1-1	ASSAGGWAEAF
TRBV6-5	TRBJ2-5	ASSYTATGGMETQY
TRBV24-1	TRBJ2-5	ATSGSLQETQY
TRBV29-1	TRBJ2-7	SVESGTGARGQY
TRBV20-1	TRBJ1-1	SARDGGNTEAF
TRBV2	TRBJ1-2	ASVRQGIYGYT
TRBV20-1	TRBJ1-2	SARDGGRGYT
TRBV3-1	TRBJ2-5	ASSQAVSGETQY
TRBV19	TRBJ2-7	ASSIDGTRGEQY
TRBV7-2	TRBJ2-3	ASSPPPAASTDTQY
TRBV7-8	TRBJ1-5	ASSPDGRSNQPQH
TRBV28	TRBJ2-5	ASSPSPGGPQETQY
TRBV28	TRBJ2-3	ASSPRQGDTQY
TRBV5-4	TRBJ1-1	ATEERNTEAF
TRBV6-5	TRBJ1-6	ASSYRLQPNSPLH
TRBV4-3	TRBJ2-7	ASSQGISYEQY
TRBV6-5	TRBJ1-1	ASRKGQTNTEAF
TRBV6-5	TRBJ2-3	ASGASGGHTDTQY
TRBV18	TRBJ1-5	ASSPREGGNQPQH
TRBV7-2	TRBJ2-7	ASSPLSYEQY
TRBV30	TRBJ1-1	AWSGETGSEAF
TRBV7-9	TRBJ1-3	ASSLALGTGNTIY
TRBV7-3	TRBJ2-2	ASSSSGNTGELF
TRBV27	TRBJ1-5	ASSLLSLGRGNQPQH
TRBV6-2/TRBV6-3	TRBJ1-5	ASSYSTAGLSQPQH
TRBV7-9	TRBJ2-3	ASSSTSTDTQY
TRBV30	TRBJ1-2	AWSVRGDGYT
TRBV5-1	TRBJ2-5	ASSLRQNQETQY
TRBV28	TRBJ1-1	ASSLYGRVSPEAF
TRBV28	TRBJ1-1	ASSLEGGFSTEAF
TRBV7-2	TRBJ2-7	ASSSLGYEQY
TRBV7-2	TRBJ1-2	ASSPWTGCNYVYT
TRBV29-1	TRBJ1-3	SVDGPGADGNTIY
TRBV7-2	TRBJ2-7	ASSRGGRAGGIMQY
TRBV28	TRBJ2-3	AISSCSDTQY
TRBV6-1	TRBJ2-1	ASSGRGGYEQF
TRBV20-1	TRBJ2-7	SAWNLGTVQY
TRBV12-3/TRBV12-4	TRBJ2-2	ASSNGQVNTGELF
TRBV5-1	TRBJ1-2	ASSLQGNYGYT
TRBV10-3	TRBJ2-7	AINDGNSYEQY
TRBV6-2/TRBV6-3	TRBJ2-3	ASRGTSTDTQY
TRBV20-1	TRBJ1-6	SARDRSPNSPLH
TRBV5-4	TRBJ2-3	ASSLAPGEADTQY
TRBV20-1	TRBJ2-7	SARRDSLTEQY
TRBV6-2/TRBV6-3	TRBJ1-1	ASRKAQGVQTEAF
TRBV28	TRBJ2-3	ASYSTSGGQGYTDTQY
TRBV4-2	TRBJ2-3	ASSQDPQGEDTQY
TRBV5-1	TRBJ2-3	ASSLELYGPDTQY